Presented here are 30 T cell receptor beta chains from one specimen sequenced in a study of cytomegalovirus exposure and HLA in healthy donors. The PCR had 60 Vbeta and 13 Jbeta primers. Repertoires were generated with immunoSEQ multiplex PCR, while TCRdb's copy carries only in-frame clones and drops some. Listed are about 130,000 clones; roughly 0.94% falls within the top ten. The specimen was PBMCs. The receptor source for this set is a man aged 18 to 29 in good health and CMV-seronegative.

V gene TRBV29-1 combines with J gene TRBJ1-2; 7 bases are shared with TRBD1. The junction had 6 bases not matched to a gene; V was cut back by 3 bases and J by 8 bases. The germline gives CDR1 SQVTM, CDR2 ANQGSEA. This CDR3 spans 12 amino acids. CDR3 in DNA: TGCAGCGTTGATACAGGGGCAAAGGGCTACACCTTC. Amino acid sequence: CSVDTGAKGYTF.

The chain links TRBV30 to TRBJ1-2, with D possibly TRBD1 on 6 matching bases. The CDR3 contains 14 residues. From germline, CDR1 is GTSNPN and CDR2 SVGIG (reference sequence). The ends were cut back, 0 bases at V and 6 bases at J, with 14 bases in the middle. CDR3 loop: CAWSVGGGADGYTF. The CDR3 DNA follows: TGTGCCTGGAGTGTAGGTGGGGGGGCGGATGGCTACACCTTC.

This chain links TRBV30 with TRBJ2-7, with 9 bases fitting TRBD2. The CDR3 runs 13 residues. V shed 5 bases and J 2 bases; nucleotides not matched to a gene: 4. In germline, CDR1 is GTSNPN, CDR2 SVGIG (reference sequence). This CDR3 reads CAWVVAGAYEQYF. In nucleotides, the CDR3 is TGTGCCTGGGTGGTAGCGGGGGCCTACGAGCAGTACTTC.

The J gene is TRBJ2-7, the V gene TRBV6-6; D not resolved. Germline CDR1 and CDR2: MNHNY and SVGAGI (reference sequence). CDR3 length equals 14 residues. The germline V and J ends were trimmed by 6 bases and 0 bases, with 12 bases remaining between them. The CDR3 nucleotides read TGTGCCAGCAGCTCCCTTGAGAGCTCCTACGAGCAGTACTTC. Amino acid sequence: CASSSLESSYEQYF.

The chain is built from TRBV30 and TRBJ2-1; perhaps TRBD1 as D (5 bases). Between the trimmed V and J ends, which lost 1 base and 3 bases, there was a span of 13 bases. Germline CDR1 reads GTSNPN; CDR2 reads SVGIG (reference sequence). The CDR3 length is 15 residues. The CDR3, as DNA: TGTGCCTGGAGTGGTGGGGCAGGCGGCTACAATGAGCAGTTCTTC. It translates to CAWSGGAGGYNEQFF.

The DNA for the CDR3 is TGTGCCAGCAGCTTTGACACAGGGAGGGCCGGGGAGCTGTTTTTT. This codes for CASSFDTGRAGELFF. The V and J genes are TRBV5-6 and TRBJ2-2; D is possibly TRBD2 (7 bases). This CDR3 comprises 15 residues. Trimming pared 2 bases from V and 6 bases from J, leaving 14 bases between. CDR1 SGHDT and CDR2 YYEEEE come from the germline V gene. The variable domain in full, with the rest retrieved from reference TRBV5-6 and TRBJ2-2, is DAGVTQSPTHLIKTRGQQVTLRCSPKSGHDTVSWYQQALGQGPQFIFQYYEEEERQRGNFPDRFSGHQFPNYSSELNVNALLLGDSALYLCASSFDTGRAGELFFGEGSRLTVL.

The chain links TRBV2 to TRBJ1-6, with TRBD1 as a possible D gene (6 bases). Germline CDR1 and CDR2: SNHLY and FYNNEI. There are 15 residues in the CDR3. The V end lost 3 bases, the J end lost 9 bases, and 15 bases lay between the germline ends. CDR3 bases: TGTGCCAGCAGTGAGGTACAGGGTGACAGTTCACCCCTCCACTTT. Encoded protein: CASSEVQGDSSPLHF.

The chain recombines TRBV7-9 with TRBJ1-4; D gene unclear. Between the trimmed V and J ends, which lost 5 bases and 5 bases, there was a span of 6 bases. Germline CDR1 SEHNR, CDR2 FQNEAQ (reference sequence). This CDR3 has 12 amino acids. The CDR3 loop is CASSPPNEKLFF. DNA for the CDR3: TGTGCCAGCAGCCCTCCGAATGAAAAACTGTTTTTT.

This rearrangement joins TRBV6-5 to TRBJ1-1, with a weak D call TRBD1 (6 bases). V lost 3 bases and J lost 5, with 16 bases in between. The germline gives CDR1 MNHEY, CDR2 SVGAGI. The CDR3 runs to 15 residues. DNA of the CDR3: TGTGCCAGCAGTTATGGGCTTAACAGGGAAACTGAAGCTTTCTTT. This codes for CASSYGLNRETEAFF.

The CDR3 is CASSQGGRGDYGYTF. The CDR3 DNA reads TGTGCCAGCAGCCAAGGAGGCAGGGGAGACTATGGCTACACCTTC. The rearrangement uses TRBV14 and TRBJ1-2, with D possibly matching TRBD1 (6 bases). V lost 1 base and J lost 3, with 12 bases in between. In germline, CDR1 is SGHDN, CDR2 FVKESK. The CDR3 has 15 residues.

The rearrangement links TRBV27 to TRBJ1-5, with TRBD1 matching 7 bases. This CDR3 is 17 amino acids long. V was pared by 5 bases and J by 0 bases, with 10 bases of the junction left unmatched. Germline lookup yields CDR1 MNHEY and CDR2 SMNVEV (reference sequence). CDR3 nucleotide sequence: TGTGCCAGCAGTGCCGACCACAGGGGAAATAGCAATCAGCCCCAGCATTTT. Its protein is CASSADHRGNSNQPQHF.

The chain couples TRBV19 to TRBJ1-5; tentative D call: TRBD1 (5 bases). Trimming removed 5 bases at V and 6 bases at J, with 14 bases between. CDR3 length: 14 residues. Germline CDR1 LNHDA, CDR2 SQIVND (reference sequence). The CDR3 sequence: CASSSEGAGQPQHF. In DNA, the CDR3 is TGTGCCAGTAGTTCGGAAGGGGCAGGTCAGCCCCAGCATTTT. Drawing the rest from reference TRBV19 and TRBJ1-5, the complete variable domain is DGGITQSPKYLFRKEGQNVTLSCEQNLNHDAMYWYRQDPGQGLRLIYYSQIVNDFQKGDIAEGYSVSREKKESFPLTVTSAQKNPTAFYLCASSSEGAGQPQHFGDGTRLSIL.

The chain couples TRBV11-3 to TRBJ2-3; 7 bases fit TRBD1. There are 14 residues in the CDR3. Germline lookup yields CDR1 SGHNT and CDR2 YENEEA. The V and J ends lost 2 bases and 1 base, in that order; junction bases with no gene match: 0. CDR3 nucleotides: TGTGCCAGCAGCTTACAGGGGGGCACAGATACGCAGTATTTT. This codes for CASSLQGGTDTQYF.

The chain uses TRBV7-9 and TRBJ2-7, with TRBD1 matching over 8 bases. Germline lookup yields CDR1 SEHNR and CDR2 FQNEAQ (reference sequence). Unmatched junction bases numbered 7, after V lost 5 bases and J lost 4 bases. The length of the CDR3 is 14 residues. The CDR3 loop is CASSLIGQGYEQYF. The CDR3 coding sequence is TGTGCCAGCAGCCTTATAGGACAGGGTTACGAGCAGTACTTC.

The chain joins TRBV21-1 to TRBJ2-1; the D call in the table, TRBD2, was not verified against the DNA. TRBV21-1 is a known pseudogene. There are 17 residues in the CDR3. The CDR3 sequence: CASSKEVAGVWVNEQFF. CDR3 nucleotide sequence: TGTGCCAGCAGCAAAGAAGTAGCCGGGGTGTGGGTCAATGAGCAGTTCTTC.

The chain links TRBV5-4 to TRBJ1-1; maybe TRBD1 (6 bases). Trimming shortened V by 2 bases and J by 1 base, and 9 bases separated the two germline ends. The CDR3 has 14 residues. The germline CDR1 and CDR2 sequences are SGHNT and YYREEE (reference sequence). The CDR3 loop is CASSLTGRNTEAFF. The CDR3 DNA follows: TGTGCCAGCAGCTTAACAGGGAGGAACACTGAAGCTTTCTTT. The full variable domain, rest sourced from reference TRBV5-4 and TRBJ1-1, is ETGVTQSPTHLIKTRGQQVTLRCSSQSGHNTVSWYQQALGQGPQFIFQYYREEENGRGNFPPRFSGLQFPNYSSELNVNALELDDSALYLCASSLTGRNTEAFFGQGTRLTVV.

The DNA of the CDR3 is TGTGCCAGCAGTTTAATTGGAGCGGGAGCGGCCTACGAGCAGTACTTC. Translation gives CASSLIGAGAAYEQYF. V and J are TRBV28 and TRBJ2-7; 8 bases align to TRBD2. The junction had 8 bases not matched to a gene; V was cut back by 2 bases and J by 2 bases. Germline loops: CDR1 MDHEN, CDR2 SYDVKM. This CDR3 spans 16 amino acids.

The rearrangement links TRBV19 to TRBJ1-1, with 7 bases that match TRBD1. The CDR3 extends over 15 amino acids. V lost 1 base to trimming and J lost 4 bases; unmatched junction nucleotides: 6. Germline CDR1 LNHDA, CDR2 SQIVND (reference sequence). The CDR3, as DNA: TGTGCCAGTAGTATAGCCCGGACAGGACCCACTGAAGCTTTCTTT. Translating it yields CASSIARTGPTEAFF.

This chain links TRBV9 with TRBJ2-1; D is unclear. Germline V gene sequence: CDR1 SGDLS, CDR2 YYNGEE. The CDR3 is 14 residues long. V lost 4 bases and J lost 1, with 9 bases in between. DNA of the CDR3: TGTGCCAGCAGCCCCACAGCTTCCTACAATGAGCAGTTCTTC. The encoded protein is CASSPTASYNEQFF.

V and J are TRBV5-1 and TRBJ2-1; 9 nucleotides match TRBD1. This CDR3 comprises 16 residues. After removal of 2 bases from V and 0 bases from J, the junction contained 3 bases not matched to a gene. CDR1 is SGHRS and CDR2 is YFSETQ in the germline V gene. CDR3: CASSFLDRGSYNEQFF. In DNA, the CDR3 is TGCGCCAGCAGCTTCCTGGACAGGGGCTCCTACAATGAGCAGTTCTTC.

This CDR3 reads CASSLSEGEWDQPQHF. As DNA, the CDR3 is TGTGCCAGCAGTTTATCTGAGGGTGAATGGGATCAGCCCCAGCATTTT. This chain connects TRBV27 to TRBJ1-5; the D is unclear. Germline V gene data show CDR1 as MNHEY and CDR2 as SMNVEV (reference sequence). Trimming shortened V by 0 bases and J by 5 bases, and 14 bases separated the two germline ends. This CDR3 region has 16 residues.

The chain employs TRBV6-1 and TRBJ1-2, with TRBD1 as a possible D gene (5 bases). Trimming cost V 4 bases and J 4 bases, with 10 bases left between them. CDR1 is MNHNS, CDR2 SASEGT, per germline. This CDR3 comprises 13 residues. The CDR3 loop reads CASSGTNFYGYTF. CDR3 in DNA: TGTGCCAGCAGTGGGACAAATTTCTATGGCTACACCTTC.

The chain is built from TRBV29-1 and TRBJ2-7, with TRBD2 identical over 8 bases. V trimming: 6 bases; J trimming: 3 bases; junction bases outside the gene matches: 13. Germline V gene data show CDR1 as SQVTM and CDR2 as ANQGSEA. The CDR3 is 15 residues long. The CDR3 bases are TGCAGCGTGGTTGAGGCGGGGGGCCGAGGCTACGAGCAGTACTTC. Its translation is CSVVEAGGRGYEQYF.

The V and J genes are TRBV11-3 and TRBJ2-3; 10 nucleotides align to TRBD2. J gave up 3 bases and V 4 bases, and 7 bases lay outside the gene matches. Germline CDR1 is SGHNT and CDR2 is YENEEA. The CDR3 consists of 16 residues. Here the CDR3 DNA reads TGTGCCAGCAGCTCAGGACTAGCGGAGAGGACAGATACGCAGTATTTT. It yields the protein CASSSGLAERTDTQYF.

The chain recombines TRBV6-1 with TRBJ1-2; unclear D gene. CDR1 MNHNS and CDR2 SASEGT come from the germline V gene. This CDR3 region has 14 residues. V was trimmed by 6 bases and J by 7 bases, leaving 18 bases between them. CDR3 nucleotides: TGTGCCAGCAGCCTTACACCTGGTTCATCTGGCTACACCTTC. Residues: CASSLTPGSSGYTF.

This rearrangement joins TRBV7-9 to TRBJ2-7; unclear D gene. Germline V lookup: CDR1 SEHNR, CDR2 FQNEAQ (reference sequence). This CDR3 has 12 residues. Deletions cut 0 bases from V and 6 bases from J, with 6 bases between. The CDR3 DNA reads TGTGCCAGCAGCTTAGCAGCCGGCGAGCAGTACTTC. It codes for CASSLAAGEQYF.

The chain has TRBV4-1 and TRBJ2-6; D ambiguous. In germline, CDR1 is MGHRA, CDR2 YSYEKL. This CDR3 comprises 16 residues. Trimming pared 1 base from V and 0 bases from J, leaving 7 bases between. CDR3 sequence (DNA): TGCGCCAGCAGCCAAGTTGTCCGCTCTGGGGCCAACGTCCTGACTTTC. Translating gives CASSQVVRSGANVLTF.

J is TRBJ1-1 and V is TRBV9, with TRBD1 identical over 10 bases. The trim removed 4 bases at V and 5 bases at J, leaving 8 bases unmatched. The length of the CDR3 is 15 residues. Germline V gene lookup returns CDR1 SGDLS and CDR2 YYNGEE. For the CDR3, the DNA is TGTGCCAGCAGCCCCCGGACAGGGGGAACAACTGAAGCTTTCTTT. It encodes CASSPRTGGTTEAFF.

The chain joins TRBV6-4 to TRBJ2-2; 8 bases align to TRBD2. The V segment lost 5 bases and the J segment 5 bases; nucleotides outside the gene matches: 4. Germline assignment: CDR1 MRHNA and CDR2 SNTAGT. The CDR3 has 14 amino acids. The CDR3 nucleotides are TGTGCCAGCAGTACTAGCGGAGGGACCGGGGAGCTGTTTTTT. Translating it yields CASSTSGGTGELFF.

The chain has TRBV7-9 and TRBJ1-1, with TRBD1 identical over 8 bases. The CDR3 has 15 residues. Germline trimming cut 5 bases from V and 1 base from J; bases unmatched to any gene: 6. Looked up from germline, CDR1 is SEHNR and CDR2 is FQNEAQ (reference sequence). The CDR3 here is CASSNRTGPNTEAFF. The CDR3 nucleotides are TGTGCCAGCAGCAACCGGACAGGGCCGAACACTGAAGCTTTCTTT. The whole variable domain, remainder taken from reference TRBV7-9 and TRBJ1-1, is DTGVSQNPRHKITKRGQNVTFRCDPISEHNRLYWYRQTLGQGPEFLTYFQNEAQLEKSRLLSDRFSAERPKGSFSTLEIQRTEQGDSAMYLCASSNRTGPNTEAFFGQGTRLTVV.